What follows is one TCR beta chain and its context. A junction boundary mismatches the germline segment, possibly from a read error. The source of the sample is a study of blood T cell repertoires in COVID-19. Overall study context: Samples of COVID-19 (acute and convalescent) were obtained from the United States, Italy and Spain. T cells, B-cell-depleted T cells, or PBMCs supplied cDNA or gDNA.

Authors' methods: Using reference gene primer amplification, nucleated cell counts were estimated. Profiling relied on immunoSEQ multiplex PCR, and the TCRdb table lists in-frame clones only, not all of them. That table is the source of V, J and clone size, and D and trimming were worked out from the DNA. The sample lists about 100,000 clones, 87% occurring once. CDR3 size: 11 residues. Germline CDR1 and CDR2: DFQATT and SNEGSKA (reference sequence). This sequence originates from a man aged 45-65 years with active COVID-19. The chain carries TRBV20-1 and TRBJ2-1; no definite D call. The source material was peripheral blood. CDR3 bases: TGCAGTGCCGAGACCAGCGATGAGCAGCTCTTC. It is translated as CSAETSDEQLF.